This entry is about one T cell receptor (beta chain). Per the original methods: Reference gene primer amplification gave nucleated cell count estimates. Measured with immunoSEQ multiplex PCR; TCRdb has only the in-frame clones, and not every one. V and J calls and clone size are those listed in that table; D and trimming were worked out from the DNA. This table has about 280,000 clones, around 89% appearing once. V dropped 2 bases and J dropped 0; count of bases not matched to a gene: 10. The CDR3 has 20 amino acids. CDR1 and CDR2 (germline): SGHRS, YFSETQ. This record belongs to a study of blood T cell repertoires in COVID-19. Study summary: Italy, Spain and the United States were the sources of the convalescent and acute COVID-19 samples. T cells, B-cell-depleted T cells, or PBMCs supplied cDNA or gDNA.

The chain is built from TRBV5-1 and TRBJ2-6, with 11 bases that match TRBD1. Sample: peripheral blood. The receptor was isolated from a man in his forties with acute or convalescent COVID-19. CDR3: CASSLKYTGTGGSGANVLTF. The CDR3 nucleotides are TGCGCCAGCAGCTTAAAATACACCGGGACAGGGGGCTCTGGGGCCAACGTCCTGACTTTC.